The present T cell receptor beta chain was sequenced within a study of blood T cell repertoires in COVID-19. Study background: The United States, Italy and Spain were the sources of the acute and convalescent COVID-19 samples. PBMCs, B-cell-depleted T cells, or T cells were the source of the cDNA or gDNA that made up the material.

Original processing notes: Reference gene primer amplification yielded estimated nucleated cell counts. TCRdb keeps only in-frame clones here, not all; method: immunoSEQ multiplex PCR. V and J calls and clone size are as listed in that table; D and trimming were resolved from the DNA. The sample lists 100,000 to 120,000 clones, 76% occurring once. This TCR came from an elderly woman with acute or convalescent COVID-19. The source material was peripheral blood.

CDR3 sequence reads: CASSHAGGDISEAFF. The DNA for the CDR3 is TGTGCCAGCAGCCACGCAGGGGGCGATATCTCTGAAGCTTTCTTT. This rearrangement joins TRBV3-1 (or the pseudogene TRBV3-2) to TRBJ1-1, with 8 bases identical to TRBD1. Germline CDR1 and CDR2: LGHDT and YNNKEL (reference sequence). Germline trimming cut 3 bases from V and 6 bases from J; bases unmatched to any gene: 9. The CDR3 covers 15 residues.